This section outlines one T cell receptor beta chain sequence together with its context. Its target is unknown. The sample belongs to a study of T cell responses to AZD1222 COVID-19 vaccine. Sequenced by immunoSEQ multiplex PCR; TCRdb stores in-frame clones only, minus some. This table has over 150,000 clones, about nine tenths appearing once. With 4 bases removed from V and 6 bases from J, the gap between germline ends came to 17 bases. The germline V gene encodes CDR1 MNHEY and CDR2 SVGAGI. The CDR3 covers 15 residues. General observations from the study: Unmutated regions of variants are reportedly targeted by nearly half of spike-specific TCRs.

The chain links TRBV6-5 to TRBJ2-3; D might be TRBD1 (5 bases). This specimen consisted of peripheral blood, obtained on day 0 of AZD1222 vaccination. This sequence was found in an adult in good health. The CDR3 loop is CASSSGLGPRDTQYF. Written as DNA, the CDR3 is TGTGCCAGCAGTTCAGGGCTGGGTCCTCGGGATACGCAGTATTTT.